This TCR beta chain was identified during a study of blood T cell repertoires in COVID-19. At the level of the study: COVID-19 samples from acute and convalescent phases originated in the United States, Italy and Spain. PBMCs, B-cell-depleted T cells, or T cells were the source of the cDNA or gDNA that made up the material.

In the authors' workflow: For nucleated cells, counts were estimated from reference gene primer amplification. Generated by immunoSEQ multiplex PCR, the TCRdb table keeps only in-frame clones and is missing some. D and trimming were read from the DNA, whereas the V and J calls and clone size are those reported in that table. Here the sample spans 200,000 to 250,000 clones, about 80% being singletons. In assigning cohorts, the study relied on participant-reported clinical history. This TCR was recovered from a woman aged 45 to 65 who had been exposed to COVID-19. Sequenced sample: PBMCs or T cells enriched from blood (not recorded which).

The CDR3 DNA reads as TGCAGCGCGACCGCCACAGGGGGCCTTGGCTACACCTTC. Translated: CSATATGGLGYTF. The genes are TRBV29-1 and TRBJ1-2; 9 bases agree with TRBD1. The length of the CDR3 is 13 residues. Unmatched junction bases numbered 10, after V lost 7 bases and J lost 7 bases. Germline assignment: CDR1 SQVTM and CDR2 ANQGSEA.